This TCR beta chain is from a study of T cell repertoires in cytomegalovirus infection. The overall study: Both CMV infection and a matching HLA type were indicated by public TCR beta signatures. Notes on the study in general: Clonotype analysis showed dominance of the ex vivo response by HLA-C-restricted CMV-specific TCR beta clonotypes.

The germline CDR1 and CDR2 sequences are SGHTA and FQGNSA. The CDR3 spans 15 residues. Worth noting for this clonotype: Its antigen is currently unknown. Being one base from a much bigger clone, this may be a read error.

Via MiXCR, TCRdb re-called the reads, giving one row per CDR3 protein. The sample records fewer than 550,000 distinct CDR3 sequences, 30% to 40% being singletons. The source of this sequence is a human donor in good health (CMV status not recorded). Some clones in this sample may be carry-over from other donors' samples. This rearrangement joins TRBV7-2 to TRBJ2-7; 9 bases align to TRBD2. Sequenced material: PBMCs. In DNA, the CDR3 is TGTGCCAGCAGCTTAGACGCGGGGGGGATCTACGAGAAGTACTTC. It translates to CASSLDAGGIYEKYF.